This T cell receptor beta chain derives from a study of cytomegalovirus exposure and HLA in healthy donors. General observations from the study: Overall, around 160 TCR beta chains were annotated as cytomegalovirus-associated. The CMV antigen specificity of a few CMV-associated chains was confirmed through in vitro analysis.

Generated by immunoSEQ multiplex PCR, the TCRdb table keeps only in-frame clones and is missing some. Of approximately 300,000 clones in the sample, 80% to 90% are singletons; the top ten hold about 0.91%. The validation cohort, a group of over a hundred subjects, included the donors and was separate from the roughly 670-subject first cohort. Turning to this clone: The antigen is not known.

This CDR3 region has 15 residues. Germline V CDR1 and CDR2: LGHNA, YSLEER. J was trimmed by 9 bases and V by 4 bases; bases with no gene match: 8. The rearrangement links TRBV4-3 to TRBJ2-1, with 11 bases aligning to TRBD2. Sequencing was performed on PBMCs. The sequence derives from a woman in her late teens or twenties in good health and CMV-seronegative. The CDR3 protein is CASSPGLAGTFEQFF. CDR3 bases: TGCGCCAGCAGCCCAGGACTAGCGGGTACCTTTGAGCAGTTCTTC.